The entry below gives a single T cell receptor beta chain sequence along with its context. Its target is unknown. This specimen belongs to a study of OX40 agonist ivuxolimab in advanced cancers. Method: immunoSEQ multiplex PCR; TCRdb's copy keeps in-frame clones and lacks some. The table has fewer than 85,000 clones, approximately 89% seen once; the top ten hold about 2.3%. Patients with a history of autoimmune disease or on systemic immunosuppression were excluded. The V and J ends lost 11 bases and 0 bases respectively, with 10 bases between them. Germline-derived CDR1 and CDR2 are LNHDA and SQIVND (reference sequence). CDR3 size: 12 residues. Study results and limitations: Expanded peripheral T-cell antigen specificity went undetermined. CD8+ T cells (on average) carried more expanded clones than CD4+ T cells.

The clonotype originates from an adult with an advanced solid tumor such as melanoma, head and neck, liver or kidney cancer. The chain uses TRBV19 and TRBJ1-2; perhaps TRBD1 as D (6 bases). The sample here was CD4+ or CD8+ T cells sorted from blood, taken in a trial of the OX40 agonist ivuxolimab. CDR3 loop: CASTGPNYGYTF. The CDR3 DNA reads TGTGCCTCGACAGGTCCTAACTATGGCTACACCTTC.